Listed here are 29 T cell receptor beta chains from one sample, sequenced in a study of OX40 agonist ivuxolimab in advanced cancers. Here immunoSEQ multiplex PCR was the method, and the copy in TCRdb shows in-frame clones only, minus some. This sample has 70,000 or so clones, with about 79% found just once. Specimen: CD4+ or CD8+ T cells sorted from blood, collected in a trial of the OX40 agonist ivuxolimab. The receptors here all came from an adult with an advanced solid tumor such as melanoma, head and neck, liver or kidney cancer.

The rearrangement links TRBV2 to TRBJ1-6; 8 nucleotides match TRBD1. The CDR3 has 14 amino acids. The V segment lost 10 bases and the J segment 10 bases; nucleotides outside the gene matches: 12. The germline CDR1 and CDR2 sequences are SNHLY and FYNNEI. The CDR3 DNA reads TGTGCCACCCGATCCAGGGGGCTAGGGTCACCCCTCCACTTT. It is translated as CATRSRGLGSPLHF.

About this clone: The junction departs from germline at one end; a sequencing error may be responsible. J is TRBJ1-5 and V is TRBV5-4; no clear D. This CDR3 comprises 13 residues. Germline CDR1 SGHNT, CDR2 YYREEE (reference sequence). Here the CDR3 reads CASSPRINQPQHF. Written as DNA, the CDR3 is TGCGCCAGCAGCCCGCGGATTAATCAGCCCCAGCATTTT.

This rearrangement joins TRBV7-6 to TRBJ2-5, with D possibly being TRBD2 (5 bases). Germline CDR1 SGHVS, CDR2 FNYEAQ. The CDR3 covers 14 residues. The V end was cut by 5 bases, the J end by 3 bases, with 13 bases between. The CDR3 bases are TGTGCCAGCAGCCTCGGACTCTACGAAGAGACCCAGTACTTC. It is translated as CASSLGLYEETQYF.

The chain couples TRBV19 to TRBJ1-2, with TRBD1 identical over 7 bases. CDR1 is LNHDA and CDR2 is SQIVND in the germline V gene (reference sequence). V shed 5 bases and J 7 bases; nucleotides not matched to a gene: 13. The CDR3 loop spans 15 amino acids. The CDR3 coding sequence is TGTGCCAGTAGTTTTTCCCTCGGGACAGACTCTGGCTACACCTTC. Translating gives CASSFSLGTDSGYTF. Full variable domain (outside the CDR3, taken from reference TRBV19 and TRBJ1-2): DGGITQSPKYLFRKEGQNVTLSCEQNLNHDAMYWYRQDPGQGLRLIYYSQIVNDFQKGDIAEGYSVSREKKESFPLTVTSAQKNPTAFYLCASSFSLGTDSGYTFGSGTRLTVV.

V gene TRBV5-1 combines with J gene TRBJ1-1; 7 bases match TRBD1. V was clipped by 3 bases and J by 0 bases; unmatched bases: 11. CDR1 is SGHRS and CDR2 is YFSETQ in the germline V gene. CDR3 length: 17 amino acids. CDR3: CASSSLLQGQMNTEAFF. CDR3 nucleotides: TGCGCCAGCAGCTCTTTACTACAGGGACAGATGAACACTGAAGCTTTCTTT.

The V and J genes are TRBV18 and TRBJ1-2; TRBD1 might be the D (5 bases). Trimming pared 8 bases from V and 4 bases from J, leaving 14 bases between. Looked up from germline, CDR1 is KGHSH and CDR2 is LQKENI. This CDR3 spans 13 amino acids. The CDR3: CASRPGDGYGYTF. The CDR3 region has the DNA TGTGCCAGCCGCCCGGGGGACGGCTATGGCTACACCTTC.

This clone was counted between two and nine times. This chain connects TRBV12-1 to TRBJ2-1; the table's D call TRBD1 went unverified against the DNA. TRBV12-1 represents a pseudogene. This CDR3 spans 14 amino acids. The CDR3 region has the DNA TGTGCCAGAAGGAGTTGGGGGCCCTACAATGAGCAGTTCTTC. As protein: CARRSWGPYNEQFF.

CDR3 in DNA: TGTGCCAGCAGCGCACGGGTAGGAGATTCACCCCTCCACTTT. Translated: CASSARVGDSPLHF. The J gene is TRBJ1-6, the V gene TRBV7-9; D is undetermined. Germline CDR1 is SEHNR and CDR2 is FQNEAQ (reference sequence). The V gene lost 5 bases and the J gene lost 8 bases, with 13 bases spanning the gap. The CDR3 has 14 amino acids.

The rearrangement links TRBV7-8 to TRBJ1-4, with 7 bases matching TRBD1. This CDR3 contains 15 residues. CDR1 is SGHVS, CDR2 FQNEAQ, per germline. J gave up 5 bases and V 5 bases, and 8 bases lay outside the gene matches. Here the CDR3 reads CASSAGTAQNEKLFF. Here the CDR3 DNA reads TGTGCCAGCAGCGCGGGGACAGCTCAAAATGAAAAACTGTTTTTT. Supplemented by reference TRBV7-8 and TRBJ1-4, the full variable domain reads GAGVSQSPRYKVAKRGQDVALRCDPISGHVSLFWYQQALGQGPEFLTYFQNEAQLDKSGLPSDRFFAERPEGSVSTLKIQRTQQEDSAVYLCASSAGTAQNEKLFFGSGTQLSVL.

The CDR3 loop is CASSLQGAGYGYTF. The CDR3 bases are TGTGCCAGCAGCTTACAGGGGGCCGGGTATGGCTACACCTTC. This chain uses TRBV7-2 with TRBJ1-2; TRBD1 aligns across 8 bases. Germline CDR1 reads SGHTA; CDR2 reads FQGNSA. The CDR3 is 14 residues long. V dropped 2 bases and J dropped 5; count of bases not matched to a gene: 4. The full variable domain, with the rest looked up from reference TRBV7-2 and TRBJ1-2, is GAGVSQSPSNKVTEKGKDVELRCDPISGHTALYWYRQSLGQGLEFLIYFQGNSAPDKSGLPSDRFSAERTGGSVSTLTIQRTQQEDSAVYLCASSLQGAGYGYTFGSGTRLTVV.

The table lists this clone with a count of one. V is TRBV2 and J is TRBJ2-7; no definite D call. Germline V gives CDR1 SNHLY, CDR2 FYNNEI. Trimming cost V 2 bases and J 0 bases, with 5 bases left between them. This CDR3 spans 13 amino acids. The CDR3, as DNA: TGTGCCAGCAGTGAATGGGGCTCCTACGAGCAGTACTTC. It translates to CASSEWGSYEQYF.

The V and J genes are TRBV5-1 and TRBJ2-7, with 10 bases identical to TRBD2. The CDR3 contains 16 residues. The germline CDR1 and CDR2 sequences are SGHRS and YFSETQ. V was clipped by 0 bases and J by 7 bases; unmatched bases: 10. The CDR3 loop is CASSLVASGGSAEQYF. CDR3 DNA: TGCGCCAGCAGCTTGGTCGCTAGCGGGGGCTCTGCTGAGCAGTACTTC.

Within the sample, this clone is medium-sized. The sample contains more than one DNA sequence encoding this CDR3. The chain uses TRBV9 and TRBJ1-5, with D unresolved. Per germline, CDR1 SGDLS and CDR2 YYNGEE. This CDR3 has 14 residues. Trimming stripped 0 bases from V and 3 bases from J, with 7 bases between. CDR3 amino acids: CASSVAGDNQPQHF. The CDR3 DNA is TGTGCCAGCAGCGTAGCCGGTGACAATCAGCCCCAGCATTTT.

The chain couples TRBV19 to TRBJ1-2; D uncertain. CDR3 size: 14 residues. CDR1 is LNHDA, CDR2 SQIVND, per germline (reference sequence). V lost 3 bases to trimming and J lost 2 bases, with 10 bases between them. CDR3 region: CASSIGLENYGYTF. In nucleotides, the CDR3 is TGTGCCAGTAGTATTGGTCTGGAAAACTATGGCTACACCTTC. The whole variable domain, remainder taken from reference TRBV19 and TRBJ1-2, is DGGITQSPKYLFRKEGQNVTLSCEQNLNHDAMYWYRQDPGQGLRLIYYSQIVNDFQKGDIAEGYSVSREKKESFPLTVTSAQKNPTAFYLCASSIGLENYGYTFGSGTRLTVV.

The chain recombines TRBV7-5 with TRBJ2-2; TRBD2 is the table's D call, not checked against the DNA. TRBV7-5 is given as a pseudogene. The CDR3 contains 18 residues. The CDR3 coding sequence is TGTGCCAGAAGTCCTCACCCCCAACTAGCGGTGAACACCGGGGAGCTGTTTTTT. Protein: CARSPHPQLAVNTGELFF.

Only a few counts were recorded for this clone. The same CDR3 can be traced to other DNA sequences in this sample. V gene TRBV29-1 combines with J gene TRBJ1-2; D is unresolved. Germline assignment: CDR1 SQVTM and CDR2 ANQGSEA. There are 11 residues in the CDR3. V was cut by 1 base and J by 4 bases, with 4 bases left in between. CDR3 amino acids: CSVEVAYGYTF. The CDR3 DNA follows: TGCAGCGTTGAAGTGGCCTATGGCTACACCTTC.

This clone was found a few times. V is TRBV7-6 and J is TRBJ2-5; the match to TRBD2 covers 7 bases. V shed 0 bases, J shed 0 bases, and the junction held 1 base outside the gene matches. The CDR3 totals 15 residues. Germline lookup yields CDR1 SGHVS and CDR2 FNYEAQ. The CDR3 sequence: CASSLAGLYQETQYF. The CDR3 DNA reads as TGTGCCAGCAGCTTAGCGGGACTATACCAAGAGACCCAGTACTTC.

This chain joins TRBV28 and TRBJ1-5, with TRBD1 as a possible D gene (5 bases). V lost 8 bases to trimming and J lost 4 bases, with 9 bases between them. Germline CDR1 MDHEN, CDR2 SYDVKM. The CDR3 runs 12 residues. The CDR3 sequence is CASREGNQPQHF. For the CDR3, the DNA is TGTGCCAGCCGCGAGGGGAATCAGCCCCAGCATTTT.

This chain joins TRBV11-3 and TRBJ2-7; possible D gene TRBD1, 6 bases. The V gene's germline CDR1 is SGHNT and CDR2 YENEEA. The CDR3 is 13 residues long. Trimming took off 0 bases at V and 6 bases at J, with 9 bases between the two ends. The CDR3, as DNA: TGTGCCAGCAGCTTAGATCGAGGGGGCGAGCAGTACTTC. Its translation: CASSLDRGGEQYF.

Of note for this clone: Other DNA sequences in the sample encode the same CDR3. The J gene is TRBJ1-4, the V gene TRBV7-6; maybe TRBD1 (6 bases). The V end lost 3 bases, the J end lost 6 bases, and 8 bases lay between the germline ends. The CDR3 loop spans 13 amino acids. Germline loops: CDR1 SGHVS, CDR2 FNYEAQ. The CDR3 region has the DNA TGTGCCAGCAGCTTGACAGGTGATGAAAAACTGTTTTTT. Protein sequence: CASSLTGDEKLFF.

This chain connects TRBV7-2 to TRBJ2-7; TRBD2 agrees at 11 bases. The CDR3 runs to 17 residues. CDR1 is SGHTA, CDR2 FQGNSA, per germline. V was pared by 5 bases and J by 3 bases, with 12 bases of the junction left unmatched. The CDR3 bases are TGTGCCAGCAGCAAAGGGGCCCTAGCGGGGGGTTTCTACGAGCAGTACTTC. Encoded protein: CASSKGALAGGFYEQYF.

The gene calls are TRBV18 and TRBJ1-4; D uncertain. Trimming took 2 bases from V and 4 from J, leaving 8 bases between them. The CDR3 totals 14 residues. CDR1 and CDR2 from the germline V gene are KGHSH and LQKENI. As DNA, the CDR3 is TGTGCCAGCTCACCATCGGCAGATAATGAAAAACTGTTTTTT. Translated, it gives CASSPSADNEKLFF.

This rearrangement joins TRBV6-6 to TRBJ1-2, with D tentatively TRBD1 (6 bases). V was cut by 4 bases and J by 1 base, with 7 bases left in between. The CDR3 contains 13 residues. CDR1 is MNHNY, CDR2 SVGAGI, per germline (reference sequence). The CDR3 DNA sequence: TGTGCCAGCAGTTCGGACAGTAACTATGGCTACACCTTC. Protein product: CASSSDSNYGYTF.

The chain joins TRBV29-1 to TRBJ1-5, with 8 bases that match TRBD1. Germline-derived CDR1 and CDR2 are SQVTM and ANQGSEA. J was trimmed by 5 bases and V by 4 bases; bases with no gene match: 16. This CDR3 has 17 residues. CDR3: CSVAMRQGPSGDQPQHF. Written as DNA, the CDR3 is TGCAGCGTTGCCATGCGACAGGGGCCTTCCGGGGATCAGCCCCAGCATTTT.

The chain uses TRBV4-3 and TRBJ1-1; TRBD1 might be the D (5 bases). This CDR3 contains 14 residues. The V end was cut by 3 bases, the J end by 9 bases, with 17 bases between. The V gene's germline CDR1 is LGHNA and CDR2 YSLEER. CDR3: CASSQMTQVPQAFF. The CDR3 DNA is TGCGCCAGCAGCCAGATGACACAGGTGCCCCAAGCTTTCTTT.

V is TRBV4-1 and J is TRBJ1-4, with 7 nucleotides matching TRBD1. This CDR3 is built from 14 residues. The J segment lost 8 bases and the V segment lost 4 bases, leaving 7 bases of the junction unmatched. Looked up from germline, CDR1 is MGHRA and CDR2 is YSYEKL. CDR3 in DNA: TGCGCCAGCAGCCCCGTGGGCAGGGGGGAAAAACTGTTTTTT. Amino acids: CASSPVGRGEKLFF.

V and J are TRBV7-9 and TRBJ1-2, with D hard to call. There are 15 residues in the CDR3. Germline V gene data show CDR1 as SEHNR and CDR2 as FQNEAQ (reference sequence). Trimming left V 1 base short and J 4 bases short, with 13 bases between. CDR3: CASSLDPPPGYGYTF. CDR3 nucleotides: TGTGCCAGCAGCTTAGACCCGCCGCCGGGCTATGGCTACACCTTC.

The genes are TRBV5-4 and TRBJ1-2, with D maybe TRBD1 (6 bases). The CDR3 length is 13 residues. The germline V gene encodes CDR1 SGHNT and CDR2 YYREEE (reference sequence). Trimming shortened V by 2 bases and J by 5 bases, and 10 bases separated the two germline ends. Here the CDR3 DNA reads TGTGCCAGCAGCTTACAAGGGGGGTATGGCTACACCTTC. It codes for CASSLQGGYGYTF.

J is TRBJ1-2 and V is TRBV7-5. TRBV7-5 is labeled a pseudogene. The CDR3 contains 11 residues. CDR3 in DNA: TGTGCCAGCAGCTGGCGGGATGGCTACACCTTC. It specifies CASSWRDGYTF.